The present entry profiles one T cell receptor beta chain with its context. Its antigen is as yet unknown. UMIs were included in TCR beta cDNA generated by 5'RACE template switching. TCRdb re-analyzed the 5' RACE reads; it lists each CDR3 protein once, without DNA. With about 260,000 distinct CDR3 sequences in the sample, the ten largest clones hold about 4.2%. The data were obtained in a study of T cells expressing NK-cell markers. Study-level points and caveats: Certain NKG2C+ T cell clones were expanded, and their HCMV specificity remained unclear. NKG2C+ dominant clonotypes from 5 to 7 donors made up about 1.0-7.0% of CD8+ T cells.

The CDR3 totals 15 residues. Germline loops: CDR1 SGHTA, CDR2 FQGNSA. The sequence came from a woman between 18 and 75 years old in good health. This chain uses TRBV7-2 with TRBJ1-5. Input material: blood T cells: a sorted CD56 or NKG2C T cell subset, CD4+ or CD8+ T cells, or bulk PBMC T cells (not recorded which). CDR3: CASRLHGDSNQPQHF.